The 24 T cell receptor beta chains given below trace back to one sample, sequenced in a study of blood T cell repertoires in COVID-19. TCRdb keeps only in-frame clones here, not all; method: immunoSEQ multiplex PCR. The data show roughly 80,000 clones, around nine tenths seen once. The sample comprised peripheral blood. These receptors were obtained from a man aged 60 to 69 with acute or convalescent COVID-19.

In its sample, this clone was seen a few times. In DNA, the CDR3 is TGCGCCAGCAGCTTGGGGACAGTGGGGCCACAAGAGACCCAGTACTTC. Amino acids: CASSLGTVGPQETQYF. The chain links TRBV5-1 to TRBJ2-5; a weak D match, TRBD1 (6 bases). Trimming shortened V by 0 bases and J by 2 bases, and 14 bases separated the two germline ends. The CDR3 totals 16 residues. From germline, CDR1 is SGHRS and CDR2 YFSETQ.

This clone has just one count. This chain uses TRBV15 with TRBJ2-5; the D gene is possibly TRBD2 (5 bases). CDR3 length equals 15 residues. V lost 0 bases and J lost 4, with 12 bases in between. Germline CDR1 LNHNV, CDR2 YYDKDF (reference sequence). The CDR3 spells CATSRDRDARETQYF. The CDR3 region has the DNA TGTGCCACCAGCAGAGATCGGGATGCGCGAGAGACCCAGTACTTC.

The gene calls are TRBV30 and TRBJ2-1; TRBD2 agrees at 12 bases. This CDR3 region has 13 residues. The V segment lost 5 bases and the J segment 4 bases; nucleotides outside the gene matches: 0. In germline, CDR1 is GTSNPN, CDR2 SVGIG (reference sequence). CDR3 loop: CAWGLAGYNEQFF. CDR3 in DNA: TGTGCCTGGGGACTAGCGGGATACAATGAGCAGTTCTTC.

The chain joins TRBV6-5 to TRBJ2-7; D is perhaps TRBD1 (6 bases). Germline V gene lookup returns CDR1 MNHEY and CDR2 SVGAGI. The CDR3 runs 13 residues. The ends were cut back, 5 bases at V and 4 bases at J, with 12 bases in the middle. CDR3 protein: CASSPGTQYEQYF. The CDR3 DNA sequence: TGTGCCAGCAGTCCCGGGACACAATACGAGCAGTACTTC.

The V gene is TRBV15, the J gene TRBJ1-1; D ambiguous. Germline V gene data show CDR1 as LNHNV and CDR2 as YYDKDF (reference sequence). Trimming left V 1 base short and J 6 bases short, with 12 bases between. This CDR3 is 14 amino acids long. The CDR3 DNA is TGTGCCACCAGCAGAGTAACTGGTGTAGCTGAAGCTTTCTTT. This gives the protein CATSRVTGVAEAFF.

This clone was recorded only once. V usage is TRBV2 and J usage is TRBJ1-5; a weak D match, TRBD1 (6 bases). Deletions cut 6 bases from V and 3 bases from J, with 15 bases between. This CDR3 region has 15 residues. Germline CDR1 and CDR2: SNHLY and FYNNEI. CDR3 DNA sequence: TGTGCCAGCAGCTACCAGACAGGTCCCAATCAGCCCCAGCATTTT. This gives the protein CASSYQTGPNQPQHF.

CDR3 coding DNA: TGTGCCAGCAGTTACATAGGACAGGGGGGGCACTATGGCTACACCTTC. It codes for CASSYIGQGGHYGYTF. This sequence joins TRBV6-5 and TRBJ1-2; 10 bases fit TRBD1. Germline V CDR1 and CDR2: MNHEY, SVGAGI. This CDR3 has 16 amino acids. V gave up 2 bases and J gave up 3 bases; unmatched junction bases: 6.

The CDR3 sequence: CASSQDGDRENTEAFF. CDR3 nucleotide sequence: TGCGCCAGCAGCCAAGATGGGGACAGGGAGAACACTGAAGCTTTCTTT. The chain links TRBV4-3 to TRBJ1-1; the match to TRBD1 covers 9 bases. Losses at the gene ends were 0 bases for V and 1 base for J; bases not matched to a gene: 3. The germline V gene has CDR1 LGHNA and CDR2 YSLEER. The CDR3 consists of 16 residues.

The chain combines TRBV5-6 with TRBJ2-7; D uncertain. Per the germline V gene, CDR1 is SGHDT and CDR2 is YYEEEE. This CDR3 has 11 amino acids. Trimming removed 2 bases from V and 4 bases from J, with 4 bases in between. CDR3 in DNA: TGTGCCAGCAGCTTCCATTACGAGCAGTACTTC. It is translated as CASSFHYEQYF.

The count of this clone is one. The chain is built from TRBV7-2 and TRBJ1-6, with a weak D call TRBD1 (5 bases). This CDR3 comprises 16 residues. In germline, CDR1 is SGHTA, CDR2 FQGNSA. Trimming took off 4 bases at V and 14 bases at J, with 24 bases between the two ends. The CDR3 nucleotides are TGTGCCAGCAGCTCCCGAGACCAGGGATGGGGGGGGGCCCTCCACTTT. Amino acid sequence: CASSSRDQGWGGALHF.

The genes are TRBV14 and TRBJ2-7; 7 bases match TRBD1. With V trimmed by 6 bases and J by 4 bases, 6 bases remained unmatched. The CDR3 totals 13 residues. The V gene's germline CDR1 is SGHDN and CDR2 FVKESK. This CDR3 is CASRGTDAYEQYF. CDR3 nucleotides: TGTGCCAGCAGGGGGACAGACGCTTACGAGCAGTACTTC.

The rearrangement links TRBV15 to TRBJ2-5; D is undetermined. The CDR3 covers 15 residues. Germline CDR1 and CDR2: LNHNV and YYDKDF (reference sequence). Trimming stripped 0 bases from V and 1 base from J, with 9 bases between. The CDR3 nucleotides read TGTGCCACCAGCAGAGATGTACTGCCCCAAGAGACCCAGTACTTC. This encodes CATSRDVLPQETQYF.

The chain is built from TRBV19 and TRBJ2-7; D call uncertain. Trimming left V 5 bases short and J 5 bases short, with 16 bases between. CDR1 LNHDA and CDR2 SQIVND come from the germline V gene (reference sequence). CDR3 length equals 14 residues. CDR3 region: CASSPRQATDEQYF. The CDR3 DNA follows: TGTGCCAGTAGTCCCAGGCAGGCGACCGACGAGCAGTACTTC. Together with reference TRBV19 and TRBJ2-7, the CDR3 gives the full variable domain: DGGITQSPKYLFRKEGQNVTLSCEQNLNHDAMYWYRQDPGQGLRLIYYSQIVNDFQKGDIAEGYSVSREKKESFPLTVTSAQKNPTAFYLCASSPRQATDEQYFGPGTRLTVT.

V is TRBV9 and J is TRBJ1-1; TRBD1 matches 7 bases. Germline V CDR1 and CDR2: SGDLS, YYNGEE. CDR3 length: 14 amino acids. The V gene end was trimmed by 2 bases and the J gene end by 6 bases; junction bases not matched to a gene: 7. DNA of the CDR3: TGTGCCAGCAGCGTCGGGGACAGCAGTCCTGAAGCTTTCTTT. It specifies CASSVGDSSPEAFF.

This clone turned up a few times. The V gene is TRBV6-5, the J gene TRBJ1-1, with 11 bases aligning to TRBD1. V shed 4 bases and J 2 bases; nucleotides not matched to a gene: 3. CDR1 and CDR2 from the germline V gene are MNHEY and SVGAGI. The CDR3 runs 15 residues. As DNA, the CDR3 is TGTGCCAGCAGTTGGGACAGGGGGAGCAACACTGAAGCTTTCTTT. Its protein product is CASSWDRGSNTEAFF.

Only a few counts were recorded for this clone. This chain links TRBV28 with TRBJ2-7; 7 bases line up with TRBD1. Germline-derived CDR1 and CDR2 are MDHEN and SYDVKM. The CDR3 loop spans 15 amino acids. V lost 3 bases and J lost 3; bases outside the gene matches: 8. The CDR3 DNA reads TGTGCCAGCAGTTTTGGAGACAGGGCAATCTACGAGCAGTACTTC. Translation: CASSFGDRAIYEQYF.

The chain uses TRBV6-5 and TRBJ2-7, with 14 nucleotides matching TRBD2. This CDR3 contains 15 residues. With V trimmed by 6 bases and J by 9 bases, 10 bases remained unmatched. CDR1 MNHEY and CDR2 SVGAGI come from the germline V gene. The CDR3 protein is CASSPGLAGAVGQYF. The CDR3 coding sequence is TGTGCCAGCAGCCCGGGACTAGCGGGAGCTGTCGGGCAGTACTTC.

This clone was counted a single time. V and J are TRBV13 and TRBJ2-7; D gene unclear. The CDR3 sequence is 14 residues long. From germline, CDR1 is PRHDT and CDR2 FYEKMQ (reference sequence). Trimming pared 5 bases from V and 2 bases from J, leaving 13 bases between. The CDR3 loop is CASSPRLDPYEQYF. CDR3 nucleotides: TGTGCCAGCAGCCCTCGTCTAGATCCCTACGAGCAGTACTTC.

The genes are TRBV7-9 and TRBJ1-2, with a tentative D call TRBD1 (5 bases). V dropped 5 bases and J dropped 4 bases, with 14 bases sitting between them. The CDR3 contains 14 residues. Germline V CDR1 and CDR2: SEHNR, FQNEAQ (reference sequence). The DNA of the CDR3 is TGTGCCAGCAGCCCCTCGGGGGAGGTCTATGGCTACACCTTC. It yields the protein CASSPSGEVYGYTF.

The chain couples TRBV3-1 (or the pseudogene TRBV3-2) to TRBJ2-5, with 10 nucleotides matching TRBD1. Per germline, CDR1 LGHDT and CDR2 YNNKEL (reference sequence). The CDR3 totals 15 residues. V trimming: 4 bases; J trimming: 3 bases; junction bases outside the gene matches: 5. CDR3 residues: CASSPWTGGEETQYF. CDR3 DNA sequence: TGTGCCAGCAGCCCCTGGACAGGGGGAGAAGAGACCCAGTACTTC.

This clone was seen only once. The CDR3 loop is CASSPSSGSQGGAEQYF. The CDR3 nucleotides are TGCGCCAGCAGCCCATCATCGGGGTCGCAGGGGGGAGCCGAGCAGTACTTC. The chain carries TRBV5-1 and TRBJ2-7; the D gene is possibly TRBD1 (7 bases). The CDR3 length is 17 residues. Germline V gene sequence: CDR1 SGHRS, CDR2 YFSETQ. V dropped 4 bases and J dropped 6 bases, with 26 bases sitting between them. Full variable domain (outside the CDR3, taken from reference TRBV5-1 and TRBJ2-7): KAGVTQTPRYLIKTRGQQVTLSCSPISGHRSVSWYQQTPGQGLQFLFEYFSETQRNKGNFPGRFSGRQFSNSRSEMNVSTLELGDSALYLCASSPSSGSQGGAEQYFGPGTRLTVT.

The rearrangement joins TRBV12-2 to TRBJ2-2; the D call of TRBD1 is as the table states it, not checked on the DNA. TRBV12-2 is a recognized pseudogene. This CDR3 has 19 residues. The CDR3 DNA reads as TGTGCAAGTCGCCTAAGGGACAGGCCAACTCGTTCGAACACCGGGGAGCTGTTTTTT. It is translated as CASRLRDRPTRSNTGELFF.

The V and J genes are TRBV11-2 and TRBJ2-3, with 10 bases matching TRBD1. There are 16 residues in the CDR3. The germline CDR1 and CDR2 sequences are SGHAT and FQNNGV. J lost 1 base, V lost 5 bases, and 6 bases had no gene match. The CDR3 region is CASSDRGQGGTDTQYF. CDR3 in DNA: TGTGCCAGCAGCGACAGGGGGCAAGGCGGCACAGATACGCAGTATTTT.

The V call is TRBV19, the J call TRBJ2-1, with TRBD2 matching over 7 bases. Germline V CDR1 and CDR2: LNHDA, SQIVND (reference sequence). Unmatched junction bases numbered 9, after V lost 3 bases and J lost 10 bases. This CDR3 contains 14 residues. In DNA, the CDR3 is TGTGCCAGTAGTATGACTGGCGGGAGTCCAGAGCAGTTCTTC. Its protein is CASSMTGGSPEQFF.